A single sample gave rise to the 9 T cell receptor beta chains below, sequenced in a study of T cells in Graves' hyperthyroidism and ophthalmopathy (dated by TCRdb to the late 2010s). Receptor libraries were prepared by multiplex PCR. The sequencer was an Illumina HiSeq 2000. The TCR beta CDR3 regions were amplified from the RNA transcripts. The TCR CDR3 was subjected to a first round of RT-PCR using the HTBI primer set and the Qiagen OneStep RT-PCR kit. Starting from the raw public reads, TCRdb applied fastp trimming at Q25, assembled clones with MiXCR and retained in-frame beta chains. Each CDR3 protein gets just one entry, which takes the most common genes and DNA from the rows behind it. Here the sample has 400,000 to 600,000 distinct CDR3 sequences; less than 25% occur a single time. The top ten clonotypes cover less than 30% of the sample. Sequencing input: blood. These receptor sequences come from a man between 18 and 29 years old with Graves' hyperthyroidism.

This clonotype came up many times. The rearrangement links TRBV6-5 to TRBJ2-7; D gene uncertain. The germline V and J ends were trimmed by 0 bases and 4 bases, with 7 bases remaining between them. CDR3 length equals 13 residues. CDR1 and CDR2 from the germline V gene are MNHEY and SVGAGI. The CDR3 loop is CASSYSYLYEQYF. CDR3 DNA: TGTGCCAGCAGTTACTCGTACCTGTACGAGCAGTACTTC.

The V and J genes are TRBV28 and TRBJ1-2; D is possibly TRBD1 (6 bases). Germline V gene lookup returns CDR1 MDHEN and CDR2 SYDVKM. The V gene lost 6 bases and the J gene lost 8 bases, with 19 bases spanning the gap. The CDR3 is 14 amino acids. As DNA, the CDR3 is TGTGCCAGCAGCAGATACGGGGGGGCGGAGGGCTACACCTTC. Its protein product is CASSRYGGAEGYTF.

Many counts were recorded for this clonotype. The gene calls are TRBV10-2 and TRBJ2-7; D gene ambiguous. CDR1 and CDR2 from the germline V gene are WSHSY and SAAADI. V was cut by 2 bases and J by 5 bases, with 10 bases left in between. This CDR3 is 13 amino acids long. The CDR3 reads CASSEAKIDEQYF. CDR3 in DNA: TGCGCCAGCAGTGAGGCCAAAATCGACGAGCAGTACTTC.

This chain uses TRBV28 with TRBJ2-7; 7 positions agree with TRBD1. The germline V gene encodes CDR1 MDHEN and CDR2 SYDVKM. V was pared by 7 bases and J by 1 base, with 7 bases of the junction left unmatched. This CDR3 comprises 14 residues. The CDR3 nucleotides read TGTGCCAGCATCAGGTCAGGGGGATCCTACGAGCAGTACTTC. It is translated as CASIRSGGSYEQYF.

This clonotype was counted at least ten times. DNA of the CDR3: TGTGCCATCAGTGAAGGGACAGAGTATTATGGCTACACCTTC. It codes for CAISEGTEYYGYTF. The chain recombines TRBV10-3 with TRBJ1-2; the match to TRBD1 covers 7 bases. Germline assignment: CDR1 ENHRY and CDR2 SYGVKD. The CDR3 is 14 amino acids. V dropped 3 bases and J dropped 5; count of bases not matched to a gene: 6.

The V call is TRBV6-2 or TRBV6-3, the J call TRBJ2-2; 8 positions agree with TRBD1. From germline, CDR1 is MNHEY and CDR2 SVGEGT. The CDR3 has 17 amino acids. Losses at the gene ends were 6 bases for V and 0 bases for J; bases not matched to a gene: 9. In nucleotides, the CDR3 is TGTGCCAGCAGCCGTTCCTCAGGGGGCGCGAACACCGGGGAGCTGTTTTTT. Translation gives CASSRSSGGANTGELFF.

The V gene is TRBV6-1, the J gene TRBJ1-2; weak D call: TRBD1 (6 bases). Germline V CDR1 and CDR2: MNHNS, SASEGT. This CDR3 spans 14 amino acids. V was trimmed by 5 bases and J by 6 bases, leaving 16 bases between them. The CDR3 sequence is CASSRTVGTNGYTF. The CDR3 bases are TGTGCCAGCAGTCGGACAGTTGGGACTAATGGCTACACCTTC.

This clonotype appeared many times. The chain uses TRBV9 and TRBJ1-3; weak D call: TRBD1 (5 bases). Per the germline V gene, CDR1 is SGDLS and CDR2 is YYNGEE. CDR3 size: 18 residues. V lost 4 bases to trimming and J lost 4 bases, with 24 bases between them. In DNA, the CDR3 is TGTGCCAGCAGCCGTTTTCTAGCCGGGGGACTCCGGGGAAACACCATATATTTT. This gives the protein CASSRFLAGGLRGNTIYF.

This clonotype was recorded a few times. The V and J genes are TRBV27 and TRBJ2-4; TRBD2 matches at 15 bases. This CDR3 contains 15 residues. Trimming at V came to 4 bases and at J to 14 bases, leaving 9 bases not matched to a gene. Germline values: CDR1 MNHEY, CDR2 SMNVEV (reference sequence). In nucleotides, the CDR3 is TGTGCCAGCAGTTCCGGACTAGCGGGGGGGCCTCGGGAGTACTTC. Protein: CASSSGLAGGPREYF.